This T cell receptor beta chain stems from a study of T-cell reconstitution after alpha-beta-depleted transplantation in children. Study-wide points: Alpha-beta T cells about two months after transplant reportedly derived from several hundred expanded graft clones.

This clonotype was picked up a small number of times. What it recognizes is unknown. V lost 10 bases to trimming and J lost 0 bases, with 10 bases between them. This CDR3 has 13 amino acids. Germline V lookup: CDR1 SEHNR, CDR2 FQNEAQ (reference sequence). During its preparation, the TCRbeta library received unique molecular identifiers. TCRdb analysed the PCR reads with MiXCR anew, one entry per CDR3 protein. The sample has more than 45,000 distinct CDR3 sequences; roughly 52% are singletons. This specimen consisted of peripheral blood, obtained before TCRalphabeta/CD19-depleted stem cell transplant. The receptor's source is a boy less than two years old with SCID, due to receive a stem cell transplant. The chain carries TRBV7-9 and TRBJ2-4; D might be TRBD1 (6 bases). The CDR3 DNA is TGTGCCACCAGGGGTCTAGCCAAAAACATTCAGTACTTC. It codes for CATRGLAKNIQYF. Drawing the rest from reference TRBV7-9 and TRBJ2-4, the complete variable domain is DTGVSQNPRHKITKRGQNVTFRCDPISEHNRLYWYRQTLGQGPEFLTYFQNEAQLEKSRLLSDRFSAERPKGSFSTLEIQRTEQGDSAMYLCATRGLAKNIQYFGAGTRLSVL.